The 20 T cell receptor beta chains below were found in one sample sequenced in a study of blood T cell repertoires in COVID-19. TCRdb's copy holds only in-frame clones and misses some; the assay was immunoSEQ multiplex PCR. Found here are roughly 380,000 clones, around 87% of them singletons; the top ten hold approximately 1.3%. The sequencing sample was made of PBMCs or T cells enriched from blood (not recorded which). Source of these receptors: a man aged 30 to 45 who had recovered from COVID-19.

The CDR3 reads CATSGAPEGDNPFSYNEQFF. CDR3 DNA sequence: TGTGCCACCAGTGGAGCCCCCGAGGGGGATAACCCGTTCTCCTACAATGAGCAGTTCTTC. The chain couples TRBV24-1 to TRBJ2-1, with a weak D call TRBD1 (6 bases). With 5 bases removed from V and 0 bases from J, the gap between germline ends came to 25 bases. Germline lookup yields CDR1 KGHDR and CDR2 SFDVKD. The CDR3 is 20 residues long.

The chain uses TRBV5-1 and TRBJ1-6; TRBD1 is a possible D gene (5 bases). Germline CDR1 is SGHRS and CDR2 is YFSETQ. Trimming shortened V by 0 bases and J by 8 bases, and 12 bases separated the two germline ends. The CDR3 sequence is 15 residues long. CDR3: CASSLGGGSDSPLHF. In nucleotides, the CDR3 is TGCGCCAGCAGCTTGGGCGGGGGGTCGGATTCACCCCTCCACTTT.

V and J are TRBV6-5 and TRBJ2-1; tentative D call: TRBD2 (6 bases). The CDR3 is 14 amino acids. The V and J ends lost 4 bases and 6 bases respectively, with 13 bases between them. Germline assignment: CDR1 MNHEY and CDR2 SVGAGI. The chain's CDR3 is CASSSRDGGNEQFF. For the CDR3, the DNA is TGTGCCAGCAGTTCCCGGGACGGGGGCAATGAGCAGTTCTTC.

About this clone itself: In the same sample, other DNA sequences code for this CDR3. The chain links TRBV27 to TRBJ1-5, with 9 bases aligning to TRBD1. The CDR3 runs to 13 residues. Trimming cost V 7 bases and J 4 bases; bases outside gene matches: 2. Germline V CDR1 and CDR2: MNHEY, SMNVEV (reference sequence). CDR3 bases: TGTGCCAGCAAGGGACAGGGTAATCAGCCCCAGCATTTT. Its translation: CASKGQGNQPQHF.

This rearrangement joins TRBV29-1 to TRBJ2-3; 9 bases align to TRBD2. V lost 5 bases and J lost 7; bases outside the gene matches: 10. Germline V gives CDR1 SQVTM, CDR2 ANQGSEA. The CDR3 has 14 amino acids. Written as DNA, the CDR3 is TGCAGCGTTCCAGCGGGGGGTTTCAGGTATACGCAGTATTTT. It yields the protein CSVPAGGFRYTQYF.

The chain couples TRBV5-6 to TRBJ2-1; tentatively, D is TRBD1 (6 bases). Trimming shortened V by 4 bases and J by 2 bases, and 7 bases separated the two germline ends. The CDR3 runs to 13 residues. The germline CDR1 and CDR2 sequences are SGHDT and YYEEEE. CDR3 sequence (DNA): TGTGCCAGCAGCAAGGGGGCCTACAATGAGCAGTTCTTC. It specifies CASSKGAYNEQFF.

Regarding this clone: Other nucleotide sequences from this sample produce the same CDR3. The chain employs TRBV4-1 and TRBJ1-5; D not certain. Germline lookup yields CDR1 MGHRA and CDR2 YSYEKL. There are 14 residues in the CDR3. V was cut by 1 base and J by 1 base, with 5 bases left in between. CDR3 protein: CASSQAGSNQPQHF. The DNA of the CDR3 is TGCGCCAGCAGCCAAGCTGGCAGCAATCAGCCCCAGCATTTT.

The chain uses TRBV13 and TRBJ2-2; possibly TRBD1 for D (6 bases). CDR3 length equals 18 residues. Trimming cost V 4 bases and J 0 bases, with 18 bases left between them. Germline CDR1 is PRHDT and CDR2 is FYEKMQ (reference sequence). The CDR3 spells CASSSYDRTNANTGELFF. The CDR3, as DNA: TGTGCCAGCAGCTCCTACGACAGGACCAACGCGAACACCGGGGAGCTGTTTTTT.

This clone was recorded only once. CDR3 sequence reads: CAISEGTTYEQYF. As DNA, the CDR3 is TGTGCCATCAGTGAAGGGACTACCTACGAGCAGTACTTC. The V and J genes are TRBV10-3 and TRBJ2-7; 7 bases match TRBD2. V shed 3 bases and J 2 bases; nucleotides not matched to a gene: 1. CDR1 ENHRY and CDR2 SYGVKD come from the germline V gene. The CDR3 runs to 13 residues.

Details on this clone: The same CDR3 can be traced to other DNA sequences in this sample. The rearrangement links TRBV5-1 to TRBJ1-1; D gene ambiguous. The CDR3 has 14 residues. Trimming took 0 bases from V and 1 from J, leaving 7 bases between them. The germline V gene encodes CDR1 SGHRS and CDR2 YFSETQ. The CDR3 DNA follows: TGCGCCAGCAGCTTGGGTCGCGGGAACACTGAAGCTTTCTTT. Amino acid sequence: CASSLGRGNTEAFF.

The chain couples TRBV3-1 (or the pseudogene TRBV3-2) to TRBJ2-7, with unresolved D. CDR3 size: 16 residues. Germline V gene lookup returns CDR1 LGHDT and CDR2 YNNKEL (reference sequence). Trimming removed 2 bases from V and 2 bases from J, with 16 bases in between. CDR3 DNA: TGTGCCAGCAGCCAATCTTCCTTTGGCAGAACCTACGAGCAGTACTTC. Translating gives CASSQSSFGRTYEQYF.

V usage is TRBV27 and J usage is TRBJ2-7; D perhaps matches TRBD1 (6 bases). V was pared by 5 bases and J by 4 bases, with 15 bases between. The CDR3 is 14 residues long. CDR1 is MNHEY, CDR2 SMNVEV, per germline (reference sequence). This chain's CDR3 is CASSPLGAIYEQYF. CDR3 bases: TGTGCCAGCAGTCCCCTGGGGGCGATTTACGAGCAGTACTTC.

CDR3 DNA: TGTGCCAGCAGCCAAACGGGACTAGCGGGGCCAACAGAGCAGTTCTTC. The encoded protein is CASSQTGLAGPTEQFF. The chain carries TRBV3-1 (or the pseudogene TRBV3-2) and TRBJ2-1; the match to TRBD2 covers 13 bases. CDR3 length: 16 amino acids. Germline lookup yields CDR1 LGHDT and CDR2 YNNKEL (reference sequence). V shed 2 bases and J 10 bases; nucleotides not matched to a gene: 8.

The V and J genes are TRBV4-3 and TRBJ1-2, with D tentatively TRBD1 (5 bases). From germline, CDR1 is LGHNA and CDR2 YSLEER. V was shortened by 0 bases and J by 8 bases, with 13 bases between the two germline ends. The CDR3 is 14 residues long. This CDR3 is CASSQERGLGGYTF. CDR3 nucleotide sequence: TGCGCCAGCAGCCAAGAGCGGGGCCTGGGAGGCTACACCTTC.

J is TRBJ2-4 and V is TRBV18; D is unclear. CDR3 size: 15 residues. The V gene's germline CDR1 is KGHSH and CDR2 LQKENI. V was shortened by 0 bases and J by 2 bases, with 8 bases between the two germline ends. CDR3 bases: TGTGCCAGCTCACCACCGGAGACTCCCAAAAACATTCAGTACTTC. It codes for CASSPPETPKNIQYF.

The rearrangement joins TRBV19 to TRBJ2-1, with 13 bases lining up with TRBD2. CDR1 and CDR2 (germline): LNHDA, SQIVND (reference sequence). Trimming cost V 1 base and J 7 bases; bases outside gene matches: 10. The CDR3 is made up of 18 amino acids. The CDR3 DNA reads as TGTGCCAGTAGTATAGTACTAGGACTAGCGGGGGTTCATAATGAGCAGTTCTTC. Amino acids: CASSIVLGLAGVHNEQFF.

Regarding this clone: The same CDR3 arises from other DNA sequences in this sample as well. The chain is built from TRBV7-2 and TRBJ1-1; a possible D gene is TRBD1 (5 bases). Trimming removed 8 bases from V and 1 base from J, with 11 bases in between. CDR3 length: 13 residues. CDR1 is SGHTA and CDR2 is FQGNSA in the germline V gene. The CDR3 reads CASSLGQNTEAFF. As DNA, the CDR3 is TGTGCCAGCTCTCTCGGACAGAACACTGAAGCTTTCTTT.

J is TRBJ2-1 and V is TRBV2; no reliable D call. The CDR3 has 13 amino acids. Germline CDR1 and CDR2: SNHLY and FYNNEI. With 2 bases removed from V and 5 bases from J, the gap between germline ends came to 7 bases. The CDR3 spells CASSEYPNNEQFF. CDR3 sequence (DNA): TGTGCCAGCAGTGAATACCCTAACAATGAGCAGTTCTTC.

The J gene is TRBJ1-2, the V gene TRBV7-8; 7 nucleotides match TRBD1. In germline, CDR1 is SGHVS, CDR2 FQNEAQ. The trim removed 5 bases at V and 0 bases at J, leaving 3 bases unmatched. The CDR3 runs to 14 residues. The CDR3 region is CASSAGGANYGYTF. The CDR3 nucleotides are TGTGCCAGCAGCGCAGGGGGAGCTAACTATGGCTACACCTTC.

The V and J genes are TRBV10-2 and TRBJ1-5; the D gene is possibly TRBD1 (6 bases). The CDR3 consists of 17 residues. Germline loops: CDR1 WSHSY, CDR2 SAAADI. V gave up 0 bases and J gave up 0 bases, with 12 bases separating them. The CDR3 reads CASSESKTGYSNQPQHF. CDR3 nucleotide sequence: TGCGCCAGCAGTGAGTCAAAGACAGGCTATAGCAATCAGCCCCAGCATTTT.